The 4 T cell receptor beta chains in this list originate from one sample, sequenced in a study of cytomegalovirus exposure and HLA in healthy donors (dated by TCRdb to about 2017). Libraries were constructed by the immunoSEQ multiplex PCR assay. For the multiplex PCR, a mixture combining 60 forward primers for TCR Vbeta segments and 13 reverse primers for TCR Jbeta segments was used. Imported from immuneACCESS, the table was reduced by TCRdb to in-frame sequences with V and J called. These copies leave out some clones; in studies compared against another copy, an unresolved V gene accounts for under half, and the cause of the remainder is not known. For this sample there are more than 90,000 clones; over 65% appear just once. Approximately 0.8% of the sample is in the top ten clones. The sample taken for sequencing was PBMCs. All receptors come from a woman aged 60 to 75 in good health and CMV-seronegative.

The chain uses TRBV9 and TRBJ2-3, with D perhaps TRBD2 (5 bases). With 2 bases removed from V and 0 bases from J, the gap between germline ends came to 13 bases. In germline, CDR1 is SGDLS, CDR2 YYNGEE. The CDR3 has 16 residues. The CDR3 sequence is CASSVASWSSTDTQYF. The CDR3 DNA is TGTGCCAGCAGCGTCGCTAGCTGGTCTAGCACAGATACGCAGTATTTT.

This sequence joins TRBV5-1 and TRBJ2-3, with 8 positions matching TRBD2. The germline gives CDR1 SGHRS, CDR2 YFSETQ. This CDR3 contains 14 residues. J lost 1 base, V lost 4 bases, and 2 bases had no gene match. The CDR3 region is CASSPGGGTDTQYF. The CDR3 DNA sequence: TGCGCCAGCAGCCCCGGGGGGGGCACAGATACGCAGTATTTT.

This chain joins TRBV9 and TRBJ2-7; TRBD1 matches at 9 bases. The V gene end was trimmed by 4 bases and the J gene end by 7 bases; junction bases not matched to a gene: 6. Germline assignment: CDR1 SGDLS and CDR2 YYNGEE. The CDR3 runs 13 residues. The CDR3, as DNA: TGTGCCAGCAGCCCCGGGACAGGGAAGGAGCAGTACTTC. This encodes CASSPGTGKEQYF.

The gene calls are TRBV5-6 and TRBJ1-5; the D gene is possibly TRBD1 (5 bases). Germline V gene lookup returns CDR1 SGHDT and CDR2 YYEEEE. Trimming removed 4 bases from V and 6 bases from J, with 14 bases in between. The CDR3 covers 14 residues. CDR3 sequence (DNA): TGTGCCAGCAGCCTGGCGGGGGTCAGTCAGCCCCAGCATTTT. It is translated as CASSLAGVSQPQHF.